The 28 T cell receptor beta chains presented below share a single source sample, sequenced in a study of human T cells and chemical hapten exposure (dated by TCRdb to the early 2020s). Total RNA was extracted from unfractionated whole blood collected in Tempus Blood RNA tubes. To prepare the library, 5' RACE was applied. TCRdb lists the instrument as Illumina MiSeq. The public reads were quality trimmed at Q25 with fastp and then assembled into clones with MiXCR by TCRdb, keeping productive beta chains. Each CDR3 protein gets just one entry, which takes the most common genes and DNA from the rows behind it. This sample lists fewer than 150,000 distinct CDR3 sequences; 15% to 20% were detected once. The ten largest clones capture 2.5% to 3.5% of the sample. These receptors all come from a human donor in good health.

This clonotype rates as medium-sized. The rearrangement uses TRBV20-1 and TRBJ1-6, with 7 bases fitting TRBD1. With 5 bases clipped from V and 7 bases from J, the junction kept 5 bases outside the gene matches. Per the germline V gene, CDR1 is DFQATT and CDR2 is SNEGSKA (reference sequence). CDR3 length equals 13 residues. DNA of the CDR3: TGCAGTGCTTCTGGGACAGCAAATTCACCCCTCCACTTT. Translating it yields CSASGTANSPLHF.

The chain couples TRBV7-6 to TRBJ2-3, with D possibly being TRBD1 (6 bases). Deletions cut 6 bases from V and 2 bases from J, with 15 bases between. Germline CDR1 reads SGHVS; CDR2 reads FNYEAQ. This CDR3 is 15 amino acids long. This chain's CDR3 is CASSSVDSITDTQYF. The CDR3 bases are TGTGCCAGCAGTTCCGTGGACAGTATCACAGATACGCAGTATTTT.

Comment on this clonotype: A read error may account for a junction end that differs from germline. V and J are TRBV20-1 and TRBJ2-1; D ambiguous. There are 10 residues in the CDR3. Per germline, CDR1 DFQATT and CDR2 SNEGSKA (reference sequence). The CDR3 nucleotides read TGTACTGGGGTAGGCAATGAGCAGTTCTTC. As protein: CTGVGNEQFF.

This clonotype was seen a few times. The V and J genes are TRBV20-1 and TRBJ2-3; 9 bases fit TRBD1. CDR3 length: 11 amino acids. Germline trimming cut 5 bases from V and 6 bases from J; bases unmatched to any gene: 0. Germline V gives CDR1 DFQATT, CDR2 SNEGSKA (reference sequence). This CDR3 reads CSADRGDTQYF. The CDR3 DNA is TGCAGTGCTGACAGGGGGGATACGCAGTATTTT.

The CDR3 is CASSVTGGTEAFF. Here the CDR3 DNA reads TGTGCCAGCAGCGTGACAGGGGGCACTGAAGCTTTCTTT. This chain links TRBV9 with TRBJ1-1, with TRBD1 matching 9 bases. The germline V gene encodes CDR1 SGDLS and CDR2 YYNGEE. There are 13 residues in the CDR3. With V trimmed by 2 bases and J by 4 bases, 0 bases remained unmatched. Variable domain in full (rest from reference TRBV9 and TRBJ1-1): DSGVTQTPKHLITATGQRVTLRCSPRSGDLSVYWYQQSLDQGLQFLIQYYNGEERAKGNILERFSAQQFPDLHSELNLSSLELGDSALYFCASSVTGGTEAFFGQGTRLTVV.

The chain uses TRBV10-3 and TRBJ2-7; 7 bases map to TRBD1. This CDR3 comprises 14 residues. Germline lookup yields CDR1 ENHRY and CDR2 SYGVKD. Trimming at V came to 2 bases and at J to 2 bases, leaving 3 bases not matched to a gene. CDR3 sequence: CAISEPGQTYEQYF. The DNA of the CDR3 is TGTGCCATCAGTGAGCCGGGACAGACCTACGAGCAGTACTTC.

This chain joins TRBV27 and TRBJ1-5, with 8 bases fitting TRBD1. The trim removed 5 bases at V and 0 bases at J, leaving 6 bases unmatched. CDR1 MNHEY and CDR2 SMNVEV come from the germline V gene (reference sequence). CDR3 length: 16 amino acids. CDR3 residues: CASSPRQGSSNQPQHF. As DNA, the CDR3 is TGTGCCAGCAGTCCCCGACAGGGGAGTAGCAATCAGCCCCAGCATTTT.

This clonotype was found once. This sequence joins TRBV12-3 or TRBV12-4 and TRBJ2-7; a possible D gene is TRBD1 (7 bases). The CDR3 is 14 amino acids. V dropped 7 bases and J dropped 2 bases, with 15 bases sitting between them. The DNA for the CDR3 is TGTGCCAGCACCTTACAGGGGAGGCCCTACGAGCAGTACTTC. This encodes CASTLQGRPYEQYF.

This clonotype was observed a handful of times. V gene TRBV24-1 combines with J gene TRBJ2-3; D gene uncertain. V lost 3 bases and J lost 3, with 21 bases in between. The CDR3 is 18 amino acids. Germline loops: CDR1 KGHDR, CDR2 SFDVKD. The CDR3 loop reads CATSDPRLSTLSTDTQYF. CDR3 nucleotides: TGTGCCACCAGTGATCCTCGACTTAGCACCTTAAGTACAGATACGCAGTATTTT.

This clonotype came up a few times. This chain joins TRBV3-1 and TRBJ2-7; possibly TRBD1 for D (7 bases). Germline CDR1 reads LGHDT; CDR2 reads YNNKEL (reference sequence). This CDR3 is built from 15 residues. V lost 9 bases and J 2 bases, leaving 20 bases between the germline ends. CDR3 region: CARTRGTASTYEQYF. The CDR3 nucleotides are TGTGCCAGGACTCGGGGGACAGCTTCTACCTACGAGCAGTACTTC.

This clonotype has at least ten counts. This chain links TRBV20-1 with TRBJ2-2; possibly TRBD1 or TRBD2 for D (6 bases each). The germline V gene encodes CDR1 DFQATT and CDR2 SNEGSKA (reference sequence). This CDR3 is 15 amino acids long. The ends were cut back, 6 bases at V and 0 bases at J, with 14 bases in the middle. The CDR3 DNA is TGCAGTGCAGATGCGGGACATTCGAACACCGGGGAGCTGTTTTTT. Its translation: CSADAGHSNTGELFF.

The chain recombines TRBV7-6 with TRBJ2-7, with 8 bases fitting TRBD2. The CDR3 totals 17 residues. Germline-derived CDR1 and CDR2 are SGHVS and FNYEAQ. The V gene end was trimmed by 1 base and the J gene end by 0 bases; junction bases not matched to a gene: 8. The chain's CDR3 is CASSLGPSGGSSYEQYF. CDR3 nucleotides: TGTGCCAGCAGCTTAGGACCCAGCGGGGGTAGCTCCTACGAGCAGTACTTC.

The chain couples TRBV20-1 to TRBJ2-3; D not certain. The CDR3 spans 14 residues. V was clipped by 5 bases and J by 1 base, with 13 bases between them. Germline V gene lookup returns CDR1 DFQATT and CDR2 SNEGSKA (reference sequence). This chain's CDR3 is CSAPARIRTDTQYF. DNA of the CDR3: TGCAGTGCTCCCGCCCGTATCCGCACAGATACGCAGTATTTT.

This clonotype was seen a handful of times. The CDR3 loop is CATSRGQGEMHEQYF. The CDR3 coding sequence is TGTGCCACCAGCAGGGGACAGGGGGAAATGCACGAGCAGTACTTC. V is TRBV15 and J is TRBJ2-7, with 11 bases that match TRBD1. V lost 3 bases to trimming and J lost 5 bases; unmatched junction nucleotides: 6. The CDR3 sequence is 15 residues long. Germline values: CDR1 LNHNV, CDR2 YYDKDF (reference sequence).

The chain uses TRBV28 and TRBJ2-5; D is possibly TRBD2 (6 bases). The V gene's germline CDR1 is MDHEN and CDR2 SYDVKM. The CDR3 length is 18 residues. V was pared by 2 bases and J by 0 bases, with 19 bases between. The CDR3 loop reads CASSLRVGEGRHQETQYF. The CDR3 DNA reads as TGTGCCAGCAGTTTAAGGGTTGGAGAGGGGAGGCACCAAGAGACCCAGTACTTC.

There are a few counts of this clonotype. CDR3: CASSSDNPGAKNIQYF. The CDR3 nucleotides are TGTGCCAGCTCATCGGACAATCCGGGAGCCAAAAACATTCAGTACTTC. The chain uses TRBV18 and TRBJ2-4; possible D gene TRBD1, 5 bases. V shed 5 bases and J shed 0 bases, with 14 bases lying between them. The CDR3 loop spans 16 amino acids. CDR1 and CDR2 from the germline V gene are KGHSH and LQKENI.

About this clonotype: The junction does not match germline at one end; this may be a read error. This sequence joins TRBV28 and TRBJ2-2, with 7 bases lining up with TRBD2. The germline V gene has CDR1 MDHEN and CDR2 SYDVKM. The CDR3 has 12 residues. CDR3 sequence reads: CASGEASGELFF. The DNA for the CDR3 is TGCGCCAGCGGGGAAGCGTCCGGGGAGCTGTTTTTT.

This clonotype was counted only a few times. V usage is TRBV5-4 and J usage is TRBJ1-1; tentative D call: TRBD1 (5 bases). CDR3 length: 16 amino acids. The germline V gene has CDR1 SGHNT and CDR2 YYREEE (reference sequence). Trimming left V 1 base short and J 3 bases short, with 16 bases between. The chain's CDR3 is CASSLSSGGGDTEAFF. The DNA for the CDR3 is TGTGCCAGCAGCTTGAGTTCGGGGGGAGGGGACACTGAAGCTTTCTTT.

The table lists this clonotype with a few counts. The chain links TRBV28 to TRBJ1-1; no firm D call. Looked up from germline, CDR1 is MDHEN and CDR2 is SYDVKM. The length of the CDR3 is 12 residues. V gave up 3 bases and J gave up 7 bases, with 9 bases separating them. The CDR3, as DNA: TGTGCCAGCAGTTTGTTGCTCCGTGAAGCTTTCTTT. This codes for CASSLLLREAFF.

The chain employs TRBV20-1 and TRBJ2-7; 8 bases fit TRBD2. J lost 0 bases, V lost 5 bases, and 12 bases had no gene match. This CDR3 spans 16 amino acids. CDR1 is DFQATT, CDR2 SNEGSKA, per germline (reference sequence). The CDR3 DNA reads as TGCAGTGCTGCCTCGACTAGCGATACAAGCTCCTACGAGCAGTACTTC. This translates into CSAASTSDTSSYEQYF.

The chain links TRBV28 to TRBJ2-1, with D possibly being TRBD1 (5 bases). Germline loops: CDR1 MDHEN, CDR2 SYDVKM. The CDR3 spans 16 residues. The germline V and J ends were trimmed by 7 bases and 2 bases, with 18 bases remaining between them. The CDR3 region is CASNSKGADTYNEQFF. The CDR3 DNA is TGTGCCAGCAATTCTAAAGGGGCGGATACCTACAATGAGCAGTTCTTC.

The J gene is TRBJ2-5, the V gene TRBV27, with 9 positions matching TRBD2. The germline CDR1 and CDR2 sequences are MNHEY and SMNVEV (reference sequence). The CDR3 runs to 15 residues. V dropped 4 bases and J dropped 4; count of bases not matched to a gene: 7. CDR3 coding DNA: TGTGCCAGCAGTTCTGCAGGGACTAGCAGAGAGACCCAGTACTTC. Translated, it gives CASSSAGTSRETQYF.

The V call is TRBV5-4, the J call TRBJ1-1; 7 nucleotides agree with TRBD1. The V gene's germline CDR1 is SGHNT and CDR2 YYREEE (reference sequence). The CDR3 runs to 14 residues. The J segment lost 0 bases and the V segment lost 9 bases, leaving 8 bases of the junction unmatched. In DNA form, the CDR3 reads TGTGCCACTCATTTGGACAGGATGAACACTGAAGCTTTCTTT. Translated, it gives CATHLDRMNTEAFF. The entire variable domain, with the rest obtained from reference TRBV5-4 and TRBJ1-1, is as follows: ETGVTQSPTHLIKTRGQQVTLRCSSQSGHNTVSWYQQALGQGPQFIFQYYREEENGRGNFPPRFSGLQFPNYSSELNVNALELDDSALYLCATHLDRMNTEAFFGQGTRLTVV.

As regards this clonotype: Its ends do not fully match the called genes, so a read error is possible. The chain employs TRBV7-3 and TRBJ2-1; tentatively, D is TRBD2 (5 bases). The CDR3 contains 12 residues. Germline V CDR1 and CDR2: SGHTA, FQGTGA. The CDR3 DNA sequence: TGTGCCAGCAGCTTAATTCCGGGAATGATGGTCTTC. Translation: CASSLIPGMMVF.

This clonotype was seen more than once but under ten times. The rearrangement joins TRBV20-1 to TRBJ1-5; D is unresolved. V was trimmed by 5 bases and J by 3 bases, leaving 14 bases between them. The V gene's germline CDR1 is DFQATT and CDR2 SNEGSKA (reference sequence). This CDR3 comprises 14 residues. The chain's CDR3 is CSASPPGHNQPQHF. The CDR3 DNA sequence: TGCAGTGCTTCCCCCCCGGGTCACAATCAGCCCCAGCATTTT.

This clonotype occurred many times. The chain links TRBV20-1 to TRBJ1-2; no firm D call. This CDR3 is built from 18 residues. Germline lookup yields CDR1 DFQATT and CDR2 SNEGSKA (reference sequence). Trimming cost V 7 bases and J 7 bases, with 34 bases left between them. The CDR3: CSVSHGFARHQDYGGYTF. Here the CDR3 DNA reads TGCAGTGTTAGCCATGGGTTTGCGCGGCACCAGGATTACGGTGGCTACACCTTC.

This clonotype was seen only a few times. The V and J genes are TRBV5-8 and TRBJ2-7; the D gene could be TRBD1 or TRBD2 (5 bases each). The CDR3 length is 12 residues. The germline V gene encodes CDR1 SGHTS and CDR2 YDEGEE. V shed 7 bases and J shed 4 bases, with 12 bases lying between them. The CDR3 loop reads CASRKWGYEQYF. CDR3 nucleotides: TGTGCCAGCCGAAAGTGGGGGTACGAGCAGTACTTC.

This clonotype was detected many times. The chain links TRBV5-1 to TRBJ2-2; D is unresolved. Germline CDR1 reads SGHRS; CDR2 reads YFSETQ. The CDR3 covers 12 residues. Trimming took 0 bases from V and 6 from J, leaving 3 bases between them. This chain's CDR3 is CASSLGAGELFF. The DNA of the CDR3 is TGCGCCAGCAGCTTGGGGGCCGGGGAGCTGTTTTTT. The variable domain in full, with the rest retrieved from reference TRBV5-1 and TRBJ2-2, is KAGVTQTPRYLIKTRGQQVTLSCSPISGHRSVSWYQQTPGQGLQFLFEYFSETQRNKGNFPGRFSGRQFSNSRSEMNVSTLELGDSALYLCASSLGAGELFFGEGSRLTVL.